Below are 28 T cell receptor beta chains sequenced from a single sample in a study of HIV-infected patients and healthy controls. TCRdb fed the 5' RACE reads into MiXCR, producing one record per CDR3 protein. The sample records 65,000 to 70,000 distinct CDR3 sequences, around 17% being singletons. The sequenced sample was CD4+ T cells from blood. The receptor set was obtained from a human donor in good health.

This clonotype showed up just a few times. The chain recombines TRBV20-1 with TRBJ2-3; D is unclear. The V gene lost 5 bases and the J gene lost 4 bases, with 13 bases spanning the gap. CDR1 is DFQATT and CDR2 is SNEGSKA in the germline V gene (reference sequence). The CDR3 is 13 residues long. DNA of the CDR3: TGCAGTGCTTCCTACCCGAAACCAGATACGCAGTATTTT. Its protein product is CSASYPKPDTQYF.

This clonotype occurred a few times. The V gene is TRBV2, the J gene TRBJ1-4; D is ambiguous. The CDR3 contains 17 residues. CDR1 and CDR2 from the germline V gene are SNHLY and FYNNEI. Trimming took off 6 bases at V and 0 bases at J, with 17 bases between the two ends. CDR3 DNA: TGTGCCAGCAGCCCCCGACCCAAAATTACAACTAATGAAAAACTGTTTTTT. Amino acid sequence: CASSPRPKITTNEKLFF.

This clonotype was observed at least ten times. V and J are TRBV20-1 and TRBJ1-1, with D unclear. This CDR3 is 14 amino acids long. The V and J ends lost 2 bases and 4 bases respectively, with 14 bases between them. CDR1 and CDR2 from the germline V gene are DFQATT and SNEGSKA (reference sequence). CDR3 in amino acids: CSARRQELGTEAFF. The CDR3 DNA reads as TGCAGTGCTAGACGGCAGGAGTTGGGCACTGAAGCTTTCTTT.

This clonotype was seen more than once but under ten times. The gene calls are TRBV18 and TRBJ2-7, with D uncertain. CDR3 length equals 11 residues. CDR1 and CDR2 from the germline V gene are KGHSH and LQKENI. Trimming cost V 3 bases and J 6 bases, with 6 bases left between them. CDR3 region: CASSPGAEQYF. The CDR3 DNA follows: TGTGCCAGCTCACCTGGCGCCGAGCAGTACTTC. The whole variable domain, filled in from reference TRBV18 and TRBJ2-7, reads NAGVMQNPRHLVRRRGQEARLRCSPMKGHSHVYWYRQLPEEGLKFMVYLQKENIIDESGMPKERFSAEFPKEGPSILRIQQVVRGDSAAYFCASSPGAEQYFGPGTRLTVT.

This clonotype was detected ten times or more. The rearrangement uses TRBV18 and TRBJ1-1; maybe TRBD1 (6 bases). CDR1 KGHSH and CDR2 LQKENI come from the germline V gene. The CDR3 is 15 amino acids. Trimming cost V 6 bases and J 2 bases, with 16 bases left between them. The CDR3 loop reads CASSAGTRRNTEAFF. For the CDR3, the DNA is TGTGCCAGCTCCGCGGGGACACGCCGCAACACTGAAGCTTTCTTT.

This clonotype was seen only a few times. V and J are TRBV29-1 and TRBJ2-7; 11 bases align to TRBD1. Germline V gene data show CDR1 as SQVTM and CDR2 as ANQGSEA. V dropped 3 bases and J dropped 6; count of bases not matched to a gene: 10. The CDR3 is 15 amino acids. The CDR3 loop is CSVEKDRGQAGEQYF. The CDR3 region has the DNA TGCAGCGTTGAGAAGGACAGGGGGCAAGCTGGCGAGCAGTACTTC.

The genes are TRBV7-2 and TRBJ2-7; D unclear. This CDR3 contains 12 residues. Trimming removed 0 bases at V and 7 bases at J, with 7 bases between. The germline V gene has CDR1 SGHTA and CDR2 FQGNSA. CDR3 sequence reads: CASSLALGEQYF. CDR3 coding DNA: TGTGCCAGCAGCTTAGCGCTGGGGGAGCAGTACTTC. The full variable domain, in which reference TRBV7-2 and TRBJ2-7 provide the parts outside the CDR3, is GAGVSQSPSNKVTEKGKDVELRCDPISGHTALYWYRQSLGQGLEFLIYFQGNSAPDKSGLPSDRFSAERTGGSVSTLTIQRTQQEDSAVYLCASSLALGEQYFGPGTRLTVT.

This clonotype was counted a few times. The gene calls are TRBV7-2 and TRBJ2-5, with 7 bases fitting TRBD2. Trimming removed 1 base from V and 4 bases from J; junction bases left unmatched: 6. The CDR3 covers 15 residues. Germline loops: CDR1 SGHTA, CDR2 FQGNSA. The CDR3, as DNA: TGTGCCAGCAGCTTAGTACTGGGGAGGGCAGAGACCCAGTACTTC. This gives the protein CASSLVLGRAETQYF.

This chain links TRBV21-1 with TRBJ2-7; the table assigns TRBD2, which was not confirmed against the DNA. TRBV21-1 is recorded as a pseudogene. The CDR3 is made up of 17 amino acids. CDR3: CASSKDDGLNGVYEQYF. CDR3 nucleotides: TGTGCCAGCAGCAAAGATGACGGACTAAACGGGGTCTACGAGCAGTACTTC.

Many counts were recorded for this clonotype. Written as DNA, the CDR3 is TGTGCCAGCAGTTATGTGGGGGCCACTGAAGCTTTCTTT. Translating it yields CASSYVGATEAFF. The rearrangement joins TRBV6-5 to TRBJ1-1, with TRBD1 as a possible D gene (6 bases). This CDR3 has 13 residues. Germline V gene data show CDR1 as MNHEY and CDR2 as SVGAGI. V lost 3 bases and J 4 bases, leaving 9 bases between the germline ends.

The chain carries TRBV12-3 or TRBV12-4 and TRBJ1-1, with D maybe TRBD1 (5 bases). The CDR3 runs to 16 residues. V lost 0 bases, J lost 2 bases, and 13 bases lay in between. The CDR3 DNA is TGTGCCAGCAGTTTAGCTGGGAGGGGACCAAACACTGAAGCTTTCTTT. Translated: CASSLAGRGPNTEAFF.

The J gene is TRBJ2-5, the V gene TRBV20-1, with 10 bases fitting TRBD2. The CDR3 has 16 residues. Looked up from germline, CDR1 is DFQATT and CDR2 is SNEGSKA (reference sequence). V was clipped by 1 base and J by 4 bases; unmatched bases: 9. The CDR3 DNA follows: TGCAGTGCTAGAGTCCAGCGGGGGGGTGCGCTAGAGACCCAGTACTTC. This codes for CSARVQRGGALETQYF.

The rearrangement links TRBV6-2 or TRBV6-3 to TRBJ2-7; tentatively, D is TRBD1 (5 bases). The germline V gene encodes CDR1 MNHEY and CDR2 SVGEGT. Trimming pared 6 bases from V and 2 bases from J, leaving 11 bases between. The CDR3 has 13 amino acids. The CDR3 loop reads CASRVDRTYEQYF. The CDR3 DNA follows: TGTGCCAGCAGGGTTGACAGAACCTACGAGCAGTACTTC.

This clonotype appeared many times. This CDR3 is CASSLARPPLNEQFF. Here the CDR3 DNA reads TGCGCCAGCAGCTTAGCCCGGCCTCCTCTGAATGAGCAGTTCTTC. The chain has TRBV5-1 and TRBJ2-1, with no clear D. The CDR3 consists of 15 residues. The germline CDR1 and CDR2 sequences are SGHRS and YFSETQ. Trimming took 2 bases from V and 7 from J, leaving 16 bases between them. The whole variable domain, filled in from reference TRBV5-1 and TRBJ2-1, reads KAGVTQTPRYLIKTRGQQVTLSCSPISGHRSVSWYQQTPGQGLQFLFEYFSETQRNKGNFPGRFSGRQFSNSRSEMNVSTLELGDSALYLCASSLARPPLNEQFFGPGTRLTVL.

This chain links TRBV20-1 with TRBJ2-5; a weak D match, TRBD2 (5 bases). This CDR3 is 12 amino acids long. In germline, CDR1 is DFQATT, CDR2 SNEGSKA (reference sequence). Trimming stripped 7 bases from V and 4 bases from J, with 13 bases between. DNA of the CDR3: TGCAGTGTTCCCCCTAGCCTAGAGACCCAGTACTTC. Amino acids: CSVPPSLETQYF.

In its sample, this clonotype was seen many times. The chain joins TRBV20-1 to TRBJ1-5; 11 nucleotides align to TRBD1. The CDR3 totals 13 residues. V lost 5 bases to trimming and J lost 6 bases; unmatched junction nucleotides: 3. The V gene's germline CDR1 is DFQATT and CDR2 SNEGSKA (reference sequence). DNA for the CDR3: TGCAGTGCTGGACAGGGGGCCAGTCAGCCCCAGCATTTT. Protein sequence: CSAGQGASQPQHF.

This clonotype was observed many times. CDR3 sequence (DNA): TGTGCCAGCAGTTTAAAAACCAGAGACAGGGTCCGCCACGAGCAGTACTTC. This gives the protein CASSLKTRDRVRHEQYF. The V call is TRBV28, the J call TRBJ2-7, with 7 bases identical to TRBD1. The CDR3 covers 17 residues. After removal of 2 bases from V and 5 bases from J, the junction contained 15 bases not matched to a gene. CDR1 and CDR2 (germline): MDHEN, SYDVKM.

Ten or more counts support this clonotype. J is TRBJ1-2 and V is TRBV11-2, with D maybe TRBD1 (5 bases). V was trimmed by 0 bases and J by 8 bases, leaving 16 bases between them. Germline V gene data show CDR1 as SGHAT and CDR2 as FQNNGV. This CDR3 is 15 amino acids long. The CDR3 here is CASSLDRVGQGGYTF. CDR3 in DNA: TGTGCCAGCAGCTTAGATCGGGTCGGTCAGGGAGGCTACACCTTC.

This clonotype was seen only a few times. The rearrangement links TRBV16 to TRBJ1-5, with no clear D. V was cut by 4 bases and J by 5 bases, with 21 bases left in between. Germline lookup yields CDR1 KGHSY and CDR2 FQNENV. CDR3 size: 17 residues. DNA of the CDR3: TGTGCCAGCAGCCCCCCCCGGCGGAGGTCCTCGTATCAGCCCCAGCATTTT. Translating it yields CASSPPRRRSSYQPQHF.

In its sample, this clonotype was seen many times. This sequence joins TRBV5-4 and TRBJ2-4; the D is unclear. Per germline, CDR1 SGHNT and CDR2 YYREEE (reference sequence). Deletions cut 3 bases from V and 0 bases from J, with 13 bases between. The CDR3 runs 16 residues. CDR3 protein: CASSSMTQIAKNIQYF. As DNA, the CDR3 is TGTGCCAGCAGCTCGATGACACAAATAGCCAAAAACATTCAGTACTTC.

CDR3 DNA: TGTGCCAGCAGCTTAGCAGCCCCCTTTAGCGGGGGCGGGGGTGGCTACACCTTC. This translates into CASSLAAPFSGGGGGYTF. This chain uses TRBV7-2 with TRBJ1-2; maybe TRBD1 (6 bases). This CDR3 is built from 18 residues. Trimming removed 0 bases from V and 7 bases from J, with 24 bases in between. Germline assignment: CDR1 SGHTA and CDR2 FQGNSA.

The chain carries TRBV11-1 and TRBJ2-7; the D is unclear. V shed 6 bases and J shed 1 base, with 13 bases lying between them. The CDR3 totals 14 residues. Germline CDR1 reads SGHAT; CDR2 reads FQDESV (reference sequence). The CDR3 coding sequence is TGTGCCAGCAGTAGGAAAACGACTTCCTACGAGCAGTACTTC. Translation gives CASSRKTTSYEQYF. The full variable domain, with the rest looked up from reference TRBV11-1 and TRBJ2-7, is EAEVAQSPRYKITEKSQAVAFWCDPISGHATLYWYRQILGQGPELLVQFQDESVVDDSQLPKDRFSAERLKGVDSTLKIQPAELGDSAMYLCASSRKTTSYEQYFGPGTRLTVT.

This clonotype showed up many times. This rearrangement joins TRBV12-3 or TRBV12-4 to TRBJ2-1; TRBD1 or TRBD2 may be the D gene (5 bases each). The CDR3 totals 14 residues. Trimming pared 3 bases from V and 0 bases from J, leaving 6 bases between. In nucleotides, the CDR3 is TGTGCCAGCAGTTTGGGGGTCTCCTACAATGAGCAGTTCTTC. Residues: CASSLGVSYNEQFF.

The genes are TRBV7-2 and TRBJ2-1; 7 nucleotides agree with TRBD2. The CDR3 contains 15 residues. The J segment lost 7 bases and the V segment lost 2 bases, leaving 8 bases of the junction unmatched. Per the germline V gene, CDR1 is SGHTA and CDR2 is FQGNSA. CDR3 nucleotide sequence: TGTGCCAGCAGCTTAAGGGAGGGCCAATTAAATGAGCAGTTCTTC. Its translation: CASSLREGQLNEQFF.

The CDR3, as DNA: TGTGCCAGCAGGGGGGACAGTATGAACACTGAAGCTTTCTTT. Its translation is CASRGDSMNTEAFF. This rearrangement joins TRBV7-9 to TRBJ1-1; 7 bases are shared with TRBD1. Germline V gene sequence: CDR1 SEHNR, CDR2 FQNEAQ (reference sequence). V dropped 6 bases and J dropped 0; count of bases not matched to a gene: 4. This CDR3 has 14 residues.

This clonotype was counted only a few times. This CDR3 is CASRPEGVVSNEKLFF. The CDR3 nucleotides read TGTGCCAGCAGGCCCGAGGGGGTCGTCTCTAATGAAAAACTGTTTTTT. The V gene is TRBV21-1, the J gene TRBJ1-4; the table names TRBD1, a call not compared with the DNA. TRBV21-1 is recorded as a pseudogene. The CDR3 is made up of 16 amino acids.

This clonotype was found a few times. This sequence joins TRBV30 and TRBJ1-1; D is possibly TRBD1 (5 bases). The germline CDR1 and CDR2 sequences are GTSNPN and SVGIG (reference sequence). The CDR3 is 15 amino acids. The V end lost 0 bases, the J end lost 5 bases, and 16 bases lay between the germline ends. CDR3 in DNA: TGTGCCTGGAGTGTAGCTTTAGGGGCCCGAACTGAAGCTTTCTTT. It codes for CAWSVALGARTEAFF.

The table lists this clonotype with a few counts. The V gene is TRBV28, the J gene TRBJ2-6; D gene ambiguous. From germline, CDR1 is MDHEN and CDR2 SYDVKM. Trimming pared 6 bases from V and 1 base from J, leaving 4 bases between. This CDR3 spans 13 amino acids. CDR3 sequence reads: CASRLSGANVLTF. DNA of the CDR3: TGTGCCAGCAGACTATCTGGGGCCAACGTCCTGACTTTC.